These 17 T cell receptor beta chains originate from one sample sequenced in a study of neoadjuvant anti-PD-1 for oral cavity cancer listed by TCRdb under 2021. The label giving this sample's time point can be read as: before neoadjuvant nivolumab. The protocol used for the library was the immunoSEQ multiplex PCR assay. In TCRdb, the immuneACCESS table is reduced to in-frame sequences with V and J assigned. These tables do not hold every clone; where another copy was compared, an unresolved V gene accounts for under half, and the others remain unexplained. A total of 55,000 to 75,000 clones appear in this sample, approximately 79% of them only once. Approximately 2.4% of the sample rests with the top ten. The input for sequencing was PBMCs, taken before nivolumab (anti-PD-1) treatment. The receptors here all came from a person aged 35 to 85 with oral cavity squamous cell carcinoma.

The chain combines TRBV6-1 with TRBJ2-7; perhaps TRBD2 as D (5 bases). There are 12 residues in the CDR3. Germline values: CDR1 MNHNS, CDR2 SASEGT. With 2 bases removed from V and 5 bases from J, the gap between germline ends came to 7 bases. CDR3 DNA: TGTGCCAGCAGTGAATCGGGAAACGAGCAGTACTTC. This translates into CASSESGNEQYF.

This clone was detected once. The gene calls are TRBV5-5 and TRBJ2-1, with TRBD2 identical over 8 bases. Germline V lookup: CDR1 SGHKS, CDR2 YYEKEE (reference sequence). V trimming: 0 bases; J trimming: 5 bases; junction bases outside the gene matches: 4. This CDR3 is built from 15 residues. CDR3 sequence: CASSLVGLVNNEQFF. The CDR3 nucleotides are TGTGCCAGCAGCTTGGTGGGACTAGTAAACAATGAGCAGTTCTTC.

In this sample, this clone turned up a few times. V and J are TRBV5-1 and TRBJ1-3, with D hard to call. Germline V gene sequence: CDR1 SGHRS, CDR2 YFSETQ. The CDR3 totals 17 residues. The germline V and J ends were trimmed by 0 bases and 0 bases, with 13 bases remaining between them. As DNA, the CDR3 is TGCGCCAGCAGCTTGGGCAGTCCGGGGTTCTCTGGAAACACCATATATTTT. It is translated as CASSLGSPGFSGNTIYF.

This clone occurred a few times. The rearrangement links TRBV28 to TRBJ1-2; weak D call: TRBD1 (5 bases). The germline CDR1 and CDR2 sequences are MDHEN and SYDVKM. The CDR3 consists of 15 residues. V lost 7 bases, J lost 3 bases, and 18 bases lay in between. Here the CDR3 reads CASTLQEGRYYGYTF. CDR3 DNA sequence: TGTGCCAGCACCCTCCAGGAGGGGAGGTACTATGGCTACACCTTC.

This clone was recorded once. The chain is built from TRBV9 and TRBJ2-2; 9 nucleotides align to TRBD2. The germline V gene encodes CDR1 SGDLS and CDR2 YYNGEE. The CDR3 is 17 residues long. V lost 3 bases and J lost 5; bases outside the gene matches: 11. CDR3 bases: TGTGCCAGCAGCGCCTTCGGACTAGCGCGGAGGACCGGGGAGCTGTTTTTT. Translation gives CASSAFGLARRTGELFF.

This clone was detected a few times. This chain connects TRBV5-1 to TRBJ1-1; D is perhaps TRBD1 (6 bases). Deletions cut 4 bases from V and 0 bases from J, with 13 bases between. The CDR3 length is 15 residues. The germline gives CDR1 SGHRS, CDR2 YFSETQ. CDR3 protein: CASSPGQTMNTEAFF. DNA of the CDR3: TGCGCCAGCAGCCCAGGACAGACCATGAACACTGAAGCTTTCTTT.

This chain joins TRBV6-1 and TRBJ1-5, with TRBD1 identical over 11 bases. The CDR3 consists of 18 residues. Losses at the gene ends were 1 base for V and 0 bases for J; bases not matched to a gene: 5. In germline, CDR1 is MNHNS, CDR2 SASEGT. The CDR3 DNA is TGTGCCAGCAGTGAAGGGACAGGGGGCGGCTATAGCAATCAGCCCCAGCATTTT. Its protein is CASSEGTGGGYSNQPQHF.

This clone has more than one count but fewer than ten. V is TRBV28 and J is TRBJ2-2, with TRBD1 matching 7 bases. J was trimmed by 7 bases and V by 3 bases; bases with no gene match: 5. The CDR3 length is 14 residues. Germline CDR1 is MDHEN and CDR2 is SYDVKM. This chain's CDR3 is CASSFTGAVGELFF. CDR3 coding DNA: TGTGCCAGCAGTTTCACAGGGGCAGTCGGGGAGCTGTTTTTT.

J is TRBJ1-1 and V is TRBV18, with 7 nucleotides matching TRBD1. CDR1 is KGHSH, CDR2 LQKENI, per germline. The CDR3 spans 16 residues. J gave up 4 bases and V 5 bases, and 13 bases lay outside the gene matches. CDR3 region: CASSSQLGTAGTEAFF. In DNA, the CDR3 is TGTGCCAGCTCATCACAGTTGGGGACAGCGGGCACTGAAGCTTTCTTT.

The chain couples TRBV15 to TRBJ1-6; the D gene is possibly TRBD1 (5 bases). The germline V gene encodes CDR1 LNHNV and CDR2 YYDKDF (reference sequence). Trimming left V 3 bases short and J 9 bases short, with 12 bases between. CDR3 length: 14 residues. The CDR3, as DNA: TGTGCCACCAGCAGTCAGGGAATTGGTTCACCCCTCCACTTT. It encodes CATSSQGIGSPLHF.

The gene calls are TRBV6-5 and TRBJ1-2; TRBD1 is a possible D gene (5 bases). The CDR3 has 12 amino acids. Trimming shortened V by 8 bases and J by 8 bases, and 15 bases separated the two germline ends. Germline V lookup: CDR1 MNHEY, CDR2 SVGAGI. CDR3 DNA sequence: TGTGCCAGCCGTGGCCACAGGACCGGCTACACCTTC. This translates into CASRGHRTGYTF.

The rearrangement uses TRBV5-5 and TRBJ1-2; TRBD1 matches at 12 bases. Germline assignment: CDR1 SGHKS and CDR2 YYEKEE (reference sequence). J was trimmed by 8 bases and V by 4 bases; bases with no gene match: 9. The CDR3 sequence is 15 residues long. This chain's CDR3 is CASSQRDRGREGYTF. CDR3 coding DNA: TGTGCCAGCAGCCAACGGGACAGGGGGCGTGAGGGCTACACCTTC.

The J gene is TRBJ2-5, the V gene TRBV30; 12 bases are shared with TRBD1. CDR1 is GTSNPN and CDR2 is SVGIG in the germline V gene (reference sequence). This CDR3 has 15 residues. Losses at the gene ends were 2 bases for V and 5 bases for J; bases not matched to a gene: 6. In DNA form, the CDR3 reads TGTGCCTGGAGTTCGGGACAGGGGGCCTGGGAGACCCAGTACTTC. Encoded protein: CAWSSGQGAWETQYF.

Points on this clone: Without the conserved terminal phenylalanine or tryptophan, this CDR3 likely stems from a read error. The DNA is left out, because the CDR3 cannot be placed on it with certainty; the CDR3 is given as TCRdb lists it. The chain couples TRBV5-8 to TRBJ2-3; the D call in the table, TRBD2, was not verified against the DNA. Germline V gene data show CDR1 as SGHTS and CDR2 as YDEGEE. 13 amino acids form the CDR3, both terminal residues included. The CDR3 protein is CASSAAGTKSLQV.

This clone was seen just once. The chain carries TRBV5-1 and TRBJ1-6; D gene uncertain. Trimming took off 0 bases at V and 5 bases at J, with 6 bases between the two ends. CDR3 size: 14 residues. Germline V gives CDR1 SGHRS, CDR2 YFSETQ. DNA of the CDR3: TGCGCCAGCAGCTTGGAGTCTGATAATTCACCCCTCCACTTT. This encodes CASSLESDNSPLHF. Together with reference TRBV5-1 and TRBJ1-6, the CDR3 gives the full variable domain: KAGVTQTPRYLIKTRGQQVTLSCSPISGHRSVSWYQQTPGQGLQFLFEYFSETQRNKGNFPGRFSGRQFSNSRSEMNVSTLELGDSALYLCASSLESDNSPLHFGNGTRLTVT.

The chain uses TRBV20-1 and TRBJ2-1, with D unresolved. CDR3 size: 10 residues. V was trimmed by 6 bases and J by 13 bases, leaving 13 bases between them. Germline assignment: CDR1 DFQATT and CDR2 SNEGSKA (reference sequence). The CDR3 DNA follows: TGCAGTGCCCCAAGGCCCCCTCAGTTCTTC. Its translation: CSAPRPPQFF.

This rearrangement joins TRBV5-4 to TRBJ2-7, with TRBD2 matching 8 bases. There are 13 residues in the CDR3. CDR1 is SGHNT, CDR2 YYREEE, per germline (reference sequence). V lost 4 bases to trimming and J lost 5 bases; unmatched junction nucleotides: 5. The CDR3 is CASSVTGRDEQYF. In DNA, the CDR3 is TGTGCCAGCAGCGTGACCGGGAGGGACGAGCAGTACTTC.